This T cell receptor (beta chain) was profiled in a study of regulatory T cells in long-lasting Graves disease. The CDR3 is 14 residues long. V was cut by 4 bases and J by 9 bases, with 16 bases left in between. CDR1 and CDR2 (germline): LNHDA, SQIVND (reference sequence). TCR beta libraries were built with iRepertoire HTBI primers and Arm-PCR of CDR3 regions. Using its own MiXCR run on the multiplex PCR reads, TCRdb lists one record per CDR3 protein. The sample consists of 400,000 to 500,000 distinct CDR3 sequences, 15% of them appearing once. Time point defined: newly diagnosed GD, antithyroid drugs for less than 3 months. PBMC-extracted RNA yielded the TCR library. In Xi'an, China, an endocrinology department was the source of patients. These data were likewise used in another study, on T cells in Graves' hyperthyroidism and ophthalmopathy.

The starting material was peripheral blood mononuclear cells (PBMCs), obtained at new diagnosis, from a patient treated with antithyroid drugs. This clonotype was obtained from a woman between 40 and 50 years old with Graves disease. The gene calls are TRBV19 and TRBJ2-1; D may be TRBD1 (6 bases). CDR3 in DNA: TGTGCCAGTAGTAGGCCGGGAAAGGACAGTGAGCAGTTCTTC. Amino acid sequence: CASSRPGKDSEQFF.